Detailed here is one TCR beta chain. These data originate in a study of blood T cell repertoires in COVID-19. Study at large: Donors in the United States, Italy and Spain gave samples during acute or convalescent COVID-19.

Participants were aged about 18 to 90 years, lived in 20 to 30 US areas, and enrolled virtually. Donors in Cohort 3 counted as recovered after two negative PCRs, clearance, or symptom resolution. This CDR3 is 16 amino acids long. Germline-derived CDR1 and CDR2 are SGDLS and YYNGEE. Trimming cost V 4 bases and J 6 bases; bases outside gene matches: 10. Original processing methods: Using reference gene primer amplification, nucleated cell counts were estimated. The table came from immunoSEQ multiplex PCR; TCRdb's copy has only in-frame clones and leaves some out. V and J calls and clone size are copied from that table; D and trimming were computed from the DNA. The sample comprises 250,000 to 350,000 clones, around 85% of which are singletons, and about 2.3% rests with the top ten.

This TCR came from a woman aged 45-65 years who had recovered from COVID-19. The sample comprised PBMCs or T cells enriched from blood (not recorded which). The chain employs TRBV9 and TRBJ2-1; 10 bases align to TRBD1. This CDR3 reads CASSSTTGTGVNEQFF. CDR3 in DNA: TGTGCCAGCAGCTCGACCACCGGGACAGGGGTCAATGAGCAGTTCTTC.